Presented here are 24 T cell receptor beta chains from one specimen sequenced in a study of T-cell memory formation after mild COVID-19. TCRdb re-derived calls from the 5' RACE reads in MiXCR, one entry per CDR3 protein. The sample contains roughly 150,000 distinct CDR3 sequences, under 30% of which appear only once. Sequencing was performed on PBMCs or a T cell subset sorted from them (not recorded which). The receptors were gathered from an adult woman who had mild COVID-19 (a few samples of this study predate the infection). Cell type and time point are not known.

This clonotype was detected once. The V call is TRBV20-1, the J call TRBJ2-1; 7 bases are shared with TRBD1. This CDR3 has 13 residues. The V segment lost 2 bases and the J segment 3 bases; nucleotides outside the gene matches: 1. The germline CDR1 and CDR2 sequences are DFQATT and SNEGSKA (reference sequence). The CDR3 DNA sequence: TGCAGTGCTAGATGGGACAGCTACAATGAGCAGTTCTTC. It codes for CSARWDSYNEQFF.

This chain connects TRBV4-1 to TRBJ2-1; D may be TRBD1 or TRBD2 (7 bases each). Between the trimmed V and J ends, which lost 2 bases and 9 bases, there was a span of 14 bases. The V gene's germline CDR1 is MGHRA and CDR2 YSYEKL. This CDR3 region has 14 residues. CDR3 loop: CASSQPQGRGEQFF. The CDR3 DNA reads TGCGCCAGCAGCCAACCACAGGGGAGGGGTGAGCAGTTCTTC.

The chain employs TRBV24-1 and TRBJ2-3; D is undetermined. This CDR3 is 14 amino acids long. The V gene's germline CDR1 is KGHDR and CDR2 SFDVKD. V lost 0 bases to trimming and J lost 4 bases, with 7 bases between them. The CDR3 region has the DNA TGTGCCACCAGTGATTTGAATATCGCAGATACGCAGTATTTT. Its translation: CATSDLNIADTQYF.

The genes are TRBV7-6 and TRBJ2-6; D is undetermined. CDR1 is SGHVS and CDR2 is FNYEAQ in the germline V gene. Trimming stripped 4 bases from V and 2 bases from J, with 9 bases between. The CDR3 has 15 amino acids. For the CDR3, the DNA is TGTGCCAGCAGCTCGCCTGGGGCTGGGGCCAACGTCCTGACTTTC. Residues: CASSSPGAGANVLTF.

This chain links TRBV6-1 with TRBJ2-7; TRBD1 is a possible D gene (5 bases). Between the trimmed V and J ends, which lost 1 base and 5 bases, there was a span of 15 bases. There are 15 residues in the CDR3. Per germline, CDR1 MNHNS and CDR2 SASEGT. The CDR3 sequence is CASSEDVGRQNEQYF. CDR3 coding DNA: TGTGCCAGCAGTGAAGACGTGGGAAGACAGAACGAGCAGTACTTC.

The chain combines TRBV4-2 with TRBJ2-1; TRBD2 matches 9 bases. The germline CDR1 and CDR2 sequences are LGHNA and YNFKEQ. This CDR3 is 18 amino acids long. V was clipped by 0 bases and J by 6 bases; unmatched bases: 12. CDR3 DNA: TGTGCCAGCAGCCAAGATCGTACTAGCGGGCCCCCTGTCAATGAGCAGTTCTTC. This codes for CASSQDRTSGPPVNEQFF.

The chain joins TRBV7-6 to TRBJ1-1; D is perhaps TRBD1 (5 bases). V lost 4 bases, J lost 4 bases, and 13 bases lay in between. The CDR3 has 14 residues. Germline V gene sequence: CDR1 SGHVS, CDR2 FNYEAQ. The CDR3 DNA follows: TGTGCCAGCAGCTCAATGGGGCTCGGCACTGAAGCTTTCTTT. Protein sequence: CASSSMGLGTEAFF.

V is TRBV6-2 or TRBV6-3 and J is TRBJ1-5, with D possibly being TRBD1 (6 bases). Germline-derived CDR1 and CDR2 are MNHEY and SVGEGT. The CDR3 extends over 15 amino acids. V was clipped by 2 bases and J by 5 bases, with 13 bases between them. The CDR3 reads CASSYGPGGDQPQHF. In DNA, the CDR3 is TGTGCCAGCAGTTACGGCCCCGGGGGCGATCAGCCCCAGCATTTT.

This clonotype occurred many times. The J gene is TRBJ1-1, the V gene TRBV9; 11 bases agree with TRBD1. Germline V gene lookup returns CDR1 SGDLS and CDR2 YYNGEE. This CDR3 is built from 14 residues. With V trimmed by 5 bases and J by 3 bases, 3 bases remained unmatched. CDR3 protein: CASSVGQGDTEAFF. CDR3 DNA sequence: TGTGCCAGCAGTGTGGGACAGGGGGACACTGAAGCTTTCTTT.

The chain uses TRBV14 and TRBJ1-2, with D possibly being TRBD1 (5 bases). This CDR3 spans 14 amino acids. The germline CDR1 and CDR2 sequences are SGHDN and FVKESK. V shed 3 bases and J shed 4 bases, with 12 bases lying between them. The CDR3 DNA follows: TGTGCCAGCAGCCAGAATACAGGCTTCTATGGCTACACCTTC. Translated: CASSQNTGFYGYTF.

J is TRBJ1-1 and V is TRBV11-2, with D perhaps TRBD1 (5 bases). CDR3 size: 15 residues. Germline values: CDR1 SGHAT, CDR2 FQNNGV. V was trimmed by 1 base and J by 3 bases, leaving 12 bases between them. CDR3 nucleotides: TGTGCCAGCAGCTTAGCTGGGCGAGGGGACACTGAAGCTTTCTTT. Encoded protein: CASSLAGRGDTEAFF.

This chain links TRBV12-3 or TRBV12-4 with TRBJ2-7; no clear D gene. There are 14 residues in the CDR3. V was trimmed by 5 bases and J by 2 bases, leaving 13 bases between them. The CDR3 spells CASSIEQSPYEQYF. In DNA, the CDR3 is TGTGCCAGCAGTATCGAACAGTCCCCCTACGAGCAGTACTTC.

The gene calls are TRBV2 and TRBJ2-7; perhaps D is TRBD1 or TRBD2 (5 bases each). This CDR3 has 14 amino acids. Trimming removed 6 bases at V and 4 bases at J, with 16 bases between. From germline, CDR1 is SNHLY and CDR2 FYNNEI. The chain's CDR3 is CASRAFQGAYEQYF. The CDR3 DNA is TGTGCCAGCAGAGCATTCCAGGGAGCTTACGAGCAGTACTTC.

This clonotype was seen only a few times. CDR3 DNA: TGCGCCAGCAGCCGAGAAACAGGGCTCGAGCAGTACTTC. Its translation: CASSRETGLEQYF. The chain is built from TRBV4-1 and TRBJ2-7; possible D gene TRBD1, 6 bases. The CDR3 sequence is 13 residues long. Trimming removed 4 bases from V and 6 bases from J, with 13 bases in between. Germline V gene sequence: CDR1 MGHRA, CDR2 YSYEKL.

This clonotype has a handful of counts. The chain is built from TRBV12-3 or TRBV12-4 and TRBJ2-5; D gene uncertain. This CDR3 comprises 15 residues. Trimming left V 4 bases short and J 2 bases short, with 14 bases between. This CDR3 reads CASSSTPTRQETQYF. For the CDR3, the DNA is TGTGCCAGCAGTTCTACGCCAACTCGGCAAGAGACCCAGTACTTC.

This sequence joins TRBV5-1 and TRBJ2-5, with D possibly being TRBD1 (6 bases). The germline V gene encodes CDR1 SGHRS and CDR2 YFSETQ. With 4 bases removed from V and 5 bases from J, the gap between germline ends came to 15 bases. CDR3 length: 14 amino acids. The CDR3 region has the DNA TGCGCCAGCAGCCCAGGGGTGGGGTACGAGACCCAGTACTTC. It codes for CASSPGVGYETQYF.

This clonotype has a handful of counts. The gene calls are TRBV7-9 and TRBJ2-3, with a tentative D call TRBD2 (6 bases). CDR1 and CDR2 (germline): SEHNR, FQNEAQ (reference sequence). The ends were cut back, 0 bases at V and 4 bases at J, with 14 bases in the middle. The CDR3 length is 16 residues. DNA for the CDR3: TGTGCCAGCAGCTTAGCGGGAGCGGGCGGTCCAGATACGCAGTATTTT. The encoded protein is CASSLAGAGGPDTQYF. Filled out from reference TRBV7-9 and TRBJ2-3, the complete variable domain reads DTGVSQNPRHKITKRGQNVTFRCDPISEHNRLYWYRQTLGQGPEFLTYFQNEAQLEKSRLLSDRFSAERPKGSFSTLEIQRTEQGDSAMYLCASSLAGAGGPDTQYFGPGTRLTVL.

CDR3 sequence: CASSFRVSSYEQYF. The CDR3 bases are TGTGCCAGCAGTTTTAGGGTCAGCTCCTACGAGCAGTACTTC. The rearrangement joins TRBV27 to TRBJ2-7; D remains unclear. The CDR3 is 14 residues long. Trimming left V 3 bases short and J 0 bases short, with 9 bases between. CDR1 MNHEY and CDR2 SMNVEV come from the germline V gene (reference sequence).

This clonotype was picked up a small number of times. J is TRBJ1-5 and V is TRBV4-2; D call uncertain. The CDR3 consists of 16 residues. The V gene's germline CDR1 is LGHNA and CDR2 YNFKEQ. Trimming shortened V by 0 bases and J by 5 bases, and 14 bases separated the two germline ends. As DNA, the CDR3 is TGTGCCAGCAGCCAAGAGGTGGGAGGAACCCATCAGCCCCAGCATTTT. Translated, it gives CASSQEVGGTHQPQHF.

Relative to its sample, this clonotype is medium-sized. In nucleotides, the CDR3 is TGTGCCAGCAGCCAAGGCGGACAGGGGAATGAAAAACTGTTTTTT. This encodes CASSQGGQGNEKLFF. V is TRBV7-8 and J is TRBJ1-4, with 9 bases fitting TRBD1. Losses at the gene ends were 5 bases for V and 5 bases for J; bases not matched to a gene: 6. Germline loops: CDR1 SGHVS, CDR2 FQNEAQ. The CDR3 consists of 15 residues.

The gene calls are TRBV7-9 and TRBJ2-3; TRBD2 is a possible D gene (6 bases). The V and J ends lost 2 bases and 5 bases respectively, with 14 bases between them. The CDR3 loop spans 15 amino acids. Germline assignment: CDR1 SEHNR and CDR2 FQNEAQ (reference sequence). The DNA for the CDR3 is TGTGCCAGCAGCTTAATTCCGGGAGTTGAAGATACGCAGTATTTT. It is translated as CASSLIPGVEDTQYF.

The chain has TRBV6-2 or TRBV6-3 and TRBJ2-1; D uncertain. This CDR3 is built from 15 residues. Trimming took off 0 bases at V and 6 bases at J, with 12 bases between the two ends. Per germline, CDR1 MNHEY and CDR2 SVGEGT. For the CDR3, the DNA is TGTGCCAGCAGTTACTCTCCCGGAGCGATCAATGAGCAGTTCTTC. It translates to CASSYSPGAINEQFF.

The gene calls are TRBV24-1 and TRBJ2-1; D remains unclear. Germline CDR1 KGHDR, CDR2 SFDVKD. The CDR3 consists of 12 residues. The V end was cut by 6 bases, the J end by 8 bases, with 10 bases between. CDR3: CATSSFGHEQFF. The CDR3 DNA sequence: TGTGCCACCAGTTCCTTCGGGCATGAGCAGTTCTTC.

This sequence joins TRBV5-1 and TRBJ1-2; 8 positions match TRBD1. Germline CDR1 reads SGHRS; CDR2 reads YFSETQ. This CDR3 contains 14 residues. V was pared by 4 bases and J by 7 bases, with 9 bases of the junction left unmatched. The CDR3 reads CASSPRTGSSGYTF. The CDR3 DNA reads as TGCGCCAGCAGCCCCAGGACAGGGTCCTCTGGCTACACCTTC.